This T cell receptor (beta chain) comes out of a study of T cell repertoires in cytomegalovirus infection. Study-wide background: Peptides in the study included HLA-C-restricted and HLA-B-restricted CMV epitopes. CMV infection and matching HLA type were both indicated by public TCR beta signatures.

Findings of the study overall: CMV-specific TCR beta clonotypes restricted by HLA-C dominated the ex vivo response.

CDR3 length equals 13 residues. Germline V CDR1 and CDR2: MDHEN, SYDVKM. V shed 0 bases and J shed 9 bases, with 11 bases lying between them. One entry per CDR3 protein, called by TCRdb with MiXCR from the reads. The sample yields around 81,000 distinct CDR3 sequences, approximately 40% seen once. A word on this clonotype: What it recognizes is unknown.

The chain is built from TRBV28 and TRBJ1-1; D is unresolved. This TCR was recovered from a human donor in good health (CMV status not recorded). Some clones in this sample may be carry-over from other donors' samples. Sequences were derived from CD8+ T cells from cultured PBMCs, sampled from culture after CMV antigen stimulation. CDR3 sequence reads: CASSLWQQVQAFF. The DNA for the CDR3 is TGTGCCAGCAGTTTATGGCAGCAGGTCCAAGCTTTCTTT.